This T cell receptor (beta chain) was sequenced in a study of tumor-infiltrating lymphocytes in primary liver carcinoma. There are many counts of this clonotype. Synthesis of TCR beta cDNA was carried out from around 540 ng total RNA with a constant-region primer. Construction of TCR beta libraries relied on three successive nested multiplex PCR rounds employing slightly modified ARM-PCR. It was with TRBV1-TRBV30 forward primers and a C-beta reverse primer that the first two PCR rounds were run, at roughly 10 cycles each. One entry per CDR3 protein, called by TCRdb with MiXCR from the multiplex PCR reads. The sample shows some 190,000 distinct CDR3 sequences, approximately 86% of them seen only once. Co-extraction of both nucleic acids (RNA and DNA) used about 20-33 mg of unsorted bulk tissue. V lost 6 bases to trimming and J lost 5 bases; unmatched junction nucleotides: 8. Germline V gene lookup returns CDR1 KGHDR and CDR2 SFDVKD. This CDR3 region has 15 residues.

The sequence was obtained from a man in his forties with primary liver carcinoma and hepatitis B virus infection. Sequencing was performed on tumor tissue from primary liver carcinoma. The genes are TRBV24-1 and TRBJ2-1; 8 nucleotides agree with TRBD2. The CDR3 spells CATSWSGSLNNEQFF. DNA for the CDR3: TGTGCCACCAGTTGGAGCGGGAGTTTAAACAATGAGCAGTTCTTC.